The rows below give T cell receptor beta chains drawn from one sample of a study of cytomegalovirus exposure and HLA in healthy donors. The protocol was immunoSEQ multiplex PCR, while the TCRdb copy is restricted to in-frame clones and leaves out a portion. Seen here are roughly 150,000 clones, 80% observed once, and the top ten hold about an eighth. The sequenced sample was PBMCs. The receptors originated from a middle-aged woman in good health and CMV-seronegative. CDR3s include the opening cysteine and the closing phenylalanine or tryptophan. D genes are given only for firm matches. Rows give clone size only sometimes, using once, few, many, or a class for an expanded clone.

clone_size	j_call	d_call	v_call	cdr3_aa	cdr3_nt
-	TRBJ2-5	-	TRBV5-4	CASSWSGGGWETQYF	TGTGCCAGCAGCTGGAGTGGTGGAGGGTGGGAGACCCAGTACTTC
-	TRBJ1-5	-	TRBV7-9	CASSSDRVRSNQPQHF	TGTGCCAGCAGCTCAGACCGGGTCCGTAGCAATCAGCCCCAGCATTTT
-	TRBJ2-2	TRBD1	TRBV7-2	CASSMDRLNTGELFF	TGTGCCAGCAGCATGGACAGGTTGAACACCGGGGAGCTGTTTTTT
-	TRBJ1-2	-	TRBV2	CASTYRSQVGADGYTF	TGTGCCAGCACTTACAGGTCACAAGTAGGGGCAGATGGCTACACCTTC
-	TRBJ2-3	-	TRBV5-8	CASSSLQWTDTQYF	TGTGCCAGCAGCTCATTGCAGTGGACAGATACGCAGTATTTT
-	TRBJ2-2	-	TRBV4-3	CASSQTLEVHGELFF	TGCGCCAGCAGCCAAACTTTGGAGGTTCACGGGGAGCTGTTTTTT
-	TRBJ1-2	-	TRBV7-8	CASSFRVEANYGYTF	TGTGCCAGCAGCTTTCGGGTAGAAGCTAACTATGGCTACACCTTC
-	TRBJ2-7	-	TRBV6-6	CASSYWVRDEQYF	TGTGCCAGCAGTTATTGGGTGAGGGACGAGCAGTACTTC
-	TRBJ1-2	-	TRBV28	CASKGGGQANYGYTF	TGTGCCAGCAAAGGGGGGGGGCAGGCCAACTATGGCTACACCTTC
-	TRBJ2-7	-	TRBV10-3	CAISVRRYEQYF	TGTGCCATCAGTGTCCGGAGGTATGAGCAGTACTTC
-	TRBJ2-7	TRBD2	TRBV18	CASSPWGGLALYEQYF	TGTGCCAGCTCACCTTGGGGCGGACTAGCACTCTACGAGCAGTACTTC
few	TRBJ2-5	-	TRBV7-9	CASSLRQGYQETQYF	TGTGCCAGCAGCCTTAGGCAGGGGTACCAAGAGACCCAGTACTTC
few	TRBJ2-3	-	TRBV4-1	CASSPSPGDTQYF	TGCGCCAGCAGCCCAAGCCCCGGGGATACGCAGTATTTT
-	TRBJ1-6	-	TRBV14	CASSQHRTAPLHF	TGTGCCAGCAGCCAGCACAGGACGGCGCCCCTCCACTTT
-	TRBJ1-2	TRBD1	TRBV6-1	CASSEAIRGREGYTF	TGTGCCAGCAGTGAAGCAATTAGGGGGCGAGAGGGCTACACCTTC
-	TRBJ2-7	TRBD1	TRBV11-2	CASSLGQGLYEQYF	TGTGCCAGCAGCTTGGGACAGGGGCTCTACGAGCAGTACTTC
-	TRBJ1-3	-	TRBV7-2	CASSLAGGTGNTIYF	TGTGCCAGCAGCTTAGCGGGGGGGACTGGAAACACCATATATTTT
-	TRBJ2-4	-	TRBV15	CATSSRAGGSIQYF	TGTGCCACCAGCAGTAGGGCAGGGGGGAGCATTCAGTACTTC
few	TRBJ1-1	-	TRBV6-5	CASRLTELSNTEAFF	TGTGCCAGCAGGTTGACAGAACTTTCGAACACTGAAGCTTTCTTT
-	TRBJ2-7	TRBD1	TRBV15	CATSRVGPGGLYEQYF	TGTGCCACCAGCAGAGTGGGTCCAGGGGGCCTCTACGAGCAGTACTTC
-	TRBJ2-5	-	TRBV27	CASSLFAGQETQYF	TGTGCCAGCAGTTTATTTGCAGGGCAAGAGACCCAGTACTTC
-	TRBJ2-5	-	TRBV6-5	CASSYSHGPETQYF	TGTGCCAGCAGTTACTCTCACGGTCCGGAGACCCAGTACTTC
-	TRBJ2-3	TRBD2	TRBV9	CASSVGSGSSDTQYF	TGTGCCAGCAGCGTAGGAAGCGGGAGCTCAGATACGCAGTATTTT
-	TRBJ1-1	-	TRBV21-1	CASSTWTAIVNTEAFF	TGTGCCAGCAGCACGTGGACAGCGATTGTGAACACTGAAGCTTTCTTT
-	TRBJ1-6	-	TRBV6-5	CASSYSPGYNSPLHF	TGTGCCAGCAGTTACTCGCCGGGTTATAATTCACCCCTCCACTTT
-	TRBJ1-2	TRBD1	TRBV28	CASRRQGAEGYTF	TGTGCCAGCAGGAGACAGGGGGCGGAAGGCTACACCTTC
few	TRBJ2-7	TRBD1	TRBV27	CASSSGGSYEQYF	TGTGCCAGCAGTTCAGGGGGCTCCTACGAGCAGTACTTC
-	TRBJ1-2	TRBD1	TRBV7-2	CASSLLDRGPYGYTF	TGTGCCAGCAGCTTGTTGGACAGGGGGCCATATGGCTACACCTTC
-	TRBJ2-5	-	TRBV28	CASSYPPGLGEETQYF	TGTGCCAGCAGTTACCCACCCGGACTCGGCGAGGAGACCCAGTACTTC
-	TRBJ2-7	-	TRBV7-9	CASNLSGEQYF	TGTGCCAGCAACCTCAGCGGCGAGCAGTACTTC
-	TRBJ1-2	-	TRBV5-4	CASSLERLYGYTF	TGTGCCAGCAGCTTGGAGAGGCTCTATGGCTACACCTTC
-	TRBJ2-4	TRBD2	TRBV28	CASSFPRGAKNIQYF	TGTGCCAGCAGTTTCCCGCGGGGGGCAAAAAACATTCAGTACTTC
-	TRBJ2-6	TRBD2	TRBV6-6	CASMGGGLGANVLTF	TGTGCCAGCATGGGCGGGGGGCTTGGGGCCAACGTCCTGACTTTC
once	TRBJ1-5	TRBD1	TRBV19	CASSMDRESNQPQHF	TGTGCCAGTAGTATGGACAGGGAGAGCAATCAGCCCCAGCATTTT
-	TRBJ2-7	TRBD2	TRBV19	CASSMALQRPGGYYEQYF	TGTGCCAGTAGTATGGCTCTGCAGCGCCCGGGGGGGTACTACGAGCAGTACTTC
-	TRBJ2-7	TRBD2	TRBV7-9	CSSSFERGPSYEQYF	TGTTCCAGCAGCTTCGAGCGGGGGCCCTCCTACGAGCAGTACTTC
-	TRBJ1-6	-	TRBV9	CASSPGSYNSPLHF	TGTGCCAGCAGCCCCGGCTCCTATAATTCACCCCTCCACTTT
-	TRBJ2-3	-	TRBV11-2	CATRRGLTDTQYF	TGTGCCACCAGGAGGGGACTGACAGATACGCAGTATTTT
few	TRBJ1-1	-	TRBV7-3	CASSLGEGTEAFF	TGTGCCAGCAGCTTAGGGGAGGGTACTGAAGCTTTCTTT
-	TRBJ1-2	TRBD1	TRBV5-4	CASSLDRSVYGYTF	TGTGCCAGCAGCCTGGACAGGAGTGTCTATGGCTACACCTTC
-	TRBJ1-2	TRBD1	TRBV4-2	CASSQTGGSYGYTF	TGTGCCAGCAGCCAAACAGGGGGTAGCTATGGCTACACCTTC
-	TRBJ1-5	TRBD1	TRBV19	CASSQGQGLPQHF	TGTGCCAGTAGTCAGGGACAGGGGCTGCCCCAGCATTTT
-	TRBJ2-3	TRBD2	TRBV7-2	CASSDWGGTQYF	TGTGCCAGCAGCGACTGGGGGGGGACGCAGTATTTT
-	TRBJ1-1	-	TRBV11-3	CASSLTDIAFF	TGTGCCAGCAGCCTAACCGATATAGCTTTCTTT
-	TRBJ2-7	-	TRBV5-1	CASSSPGLGPREQYF	TGCGCCAGCAGCTCTCCGGGACTCGGACCCCGGGAGCAGTACTTC
-	TRBJ1-2	TRBD1	TRBV7-2	CASSSADRGNYGYTF	TGTGCCAGCAGCTCCGCGGACAGGGGGAACTATGGCTACACCTTC